This T cell receptor (beta chain) stems from a study of response to subunit inactivated influenza vaccine. This clonotype has just a few counts. Its antigen is undetermined. Looked up from germline, CDR1 is SGHRS and CDR2 is YFSETQ. The CDR3 consists of 15 residues. Unmatched junction bases numbered 6, after V lost 0 bases and J lost 4 bases. TCRdb re-called the RT-PCR reads through MiXCR, storing one row per CDR3 protein. The table shows some 570,000 distinct CDR3 sequences, with approximately 10% occurring only once. Findings and limits, study-wide: The authors proposed limited new T cell recruitment per seasonal influenza vaccination.

This same sample was also taken into another study, of T cells expressing NK-cell markers. That investigation notes: Synthesis of TCR beta cDNA relied on 5'RACE template switching carrying UMIs. All TCR beta repertoires analysed originated from sorted CD3+CD56+NKG2C+, CD3+CD56+NKG2C- and CD3+CD56-NKG2C+ T cells.

V gene TRBV5-1 combines with J gene TRBJ1-1, with 7 nucleotides matching TRBD1. The clonotype comes from a man aged 50 or older who received an inactivated influenza vaccine. Sample: PBMCs from blood, taken on the day of vaccination. The CDR3 sequence: CASSLAGGGATEAFF. The CDR3 DNA sequence: TGCGCCAGCAGCTTGGCAGGGGGAGGGGCCACTGAAGCTTTCTTT.